The source of this T cell receptor (beta chain) is a study of blood T cell repertoires in COVID-19. Across the study: From T cells, B-cell-depleted T cells, or PBMCs came the material, which was cDNA or gDNA.

Looked up from germline, CDR1 is SEHNR and CDR2 is FQNEAQ (reference sequence). The CDR3 totals 11 residues. The method was immunoSEQ multiplex PCR; TCRdb's version includes in-frame clones alone and lacks a portion of them. The sample yields fewer than 350,000 clones, 70% to 90% seen once. The rearrangement uses TRBV7-9 and TRBJ1-2; perhaps TRBD1 as D (5 bases). Sequenced sample: peripheral blood. The receptor comes from a woman under 40 with COVID-19, enrolled during active disease. This CDR3 is CGADSYYGYTF. Here the CDR3 DNA reads TGTGGGGCCGACAGCTACTATGGCTACACCTTC. The full variable domain, its missing parts supplied by reference TRBV7-9 and TRBJ1-2, is DTGVSQNPRHKITKRGQNVTFRCDPISEHNRLYWYRQTLGQGPEFLTYFQNEAQLEKSRLLSDRFSAERPKGSFSTLEIQRTEQGDSAMYLCGADSYYGYTFGSGTRLTVV.